This entry concerns a single T cell receptor beta chain. This clone was counted a few times. The antigen it recognizes is unknown. Per-base qualities were not stored, and no clone one base away is much larger. The data originate from a study of T cell changes during pregnancy in multiple sclerosis (dated by TCRdb to about 2019). For the wider study: The study examined how the T cell repertoire changed over the course of pregnancy in women with multiple sclerosis.

The library was prepared using the immunoSEQ multiplex PCR assay. TCRdb holds this immuneACCESS table with in-frame rearrangements only. Some clones are missing; in checked studies, unresolved V genes explain under half, and the rest has no known cause. Within this sample are around 100,000 clones, with around 93% of them counted one time only. The ten largest clonotypes hold around 0.96% of the sample. Relative to germline, V is missing 8 bases and J is missing 3 bases, with 6 bases of the junction outside any gene match. Inclusive of the bounding cysteine and phenylalanine, the CDR3 is 14 residues long. Here the CDR3 DNA is all that survives: 42 bases in frame from base 1. Per the germline V gene, ENHRY is the CDR1 and SYGVKD is the CDR2.

This TCR was recovered from a female donor with multiple sclerosis, enrolled in a pregnancy study. The sample here was peripheral blood, taken before pregnancy. The sequence links TRBV10-3 to TRBJ2-2; 7 of the junction bases match TRBD1. The CDR3: CAIATGTDTGELFF. The sequenced DNA: TGTGCCATCGCCACCGGGACAGACACCGGGGAGCTGTTTTTT.